These 20 T cell receptor beta chains share one sample of origin, sequenced in a study of CXCR3-negative and CXCR3-positive naive CD8 T cells. UMI labels and 5' RACE were used to prepare the TRB cDNA libraries. Reprocessing the 5' RACE reads, TCRdb reports a single entry for every CDR3 protein and omits DNA. There are 130,000 or so distinct CDR3 sequences in the sample, with approximately 0.29% held by the top ten. The sample taken for sequencing was naive CXCR3- CD8+ T cells from blood. Indicated subset: CD45RO-CCR7+CD27+CD95- naive CD8+ T cells lacking CXCR3 (TNR3-). All receptors derive from a human donor in good health. Some clones in this sample may be carry-over from other donors' samples.

J is TRBJ2-7 and V is TRBV29-1. CDR1 and CDR2 from the germline V gene are SQVTM and ANQGSEA. The CDR3 length is 14 residues. This CDR3 is CSVKDKDHPYEQYF.

This chain links TRBV20-1 with TRBJ2-7; checking the TCRdb D call of TRBD1 is not possible without DNA. CDR3 length equals 11 residues. Germline CDR1 and CDR2: DFQATT and SNEGSKA (reference sequence). The CDR3 is CSARTQGEQYF.

The chain links TRBV7-3 to TRBJ2-1; TCRdb designates TRBD1, a call that cannot be tested without DNA. The CDR3 extends over 13 amino acids. In germline, CDR1 is SGHTA, CDR2 FQGTGA. This CDR3 is CASASGTTNEQFF.

This sequence joins TRBV20-1 and TRBJ2-3; no DNA is available, so the TRBD1 call from TCRdb remains unchecked. The V gene's germline CDR1 is DFQATT and CDR2 SNEGSKA (reference sequence). The length of the CDR3 is 14 residues. CDR3 region: CSARTGPNTDTQYF.

The chain carries TRBV10-3 and TRBJ2-7. Germline V lookup: CDR1 ENHRY, CDR2 SYGVKD. The CDR3 sequence is 12 residues long. CDR3 residues: CAISENSLEQYF.

J is TRBJ2-7 and V is TRBV25-1; absent DNA, TCRdb's TRBD1 call cannot be checked. CDR1 is MGHDK, CDR2 SYGVNS, per germline. The CDR3 length is 14 residues. The CDR3 sequence is CASSEFRGEDEQYF.

The chain has TRBV13 and TRBJ2-7; the TCRdb D gene call, TRBD2, has no DNA to confirm it. The CDR3 spans 14 residues. Per the germline V gene, CDR1 is PRHDT and CDR2 is FYEKMQ (reference sequence). The CDR3 loop reads CASSPTSGINEQYF.

The chain carries TRBV28 and TRBJ2-5; lacking DNA, the TRBD1 call made by TCRdb goes unchecked. CDR1 and CDR2 from the germline V gene are MDHEN and SYDVKM. The CDR3 runs to 16 residues. This chain's CDR3 is CASSNRPRSPVETQYF.

This CDR3 is CSVEAGIQETQYF. The chain has TRBV29-1 and TRBJ2-5. Germline V lookup: CDR1 SQVTM, CDR2 ANQGSEA. The length of the CDR3 is 13 residues.

V gene TRBV28 combines with J gene TRBJ2-1; checking the TCRdb D call of TRBD2 is not possible without DNA. There are 20 residues in the CDR3. Germline V gives CDR1 MDHEN, CDR2 SYDVKM. The CDR3 is CASSLIPGLAGPTFYNEQFF.

V and J are TRBV7-8 and TRBJ2-1. The germline V gene has CDR1 SGHVS and CDR2 FQNEAQ. This CDR3 has 15 residues. The CDR3 here is CASSLSGEPYNEQFF.

V and J are TRBV20-1 and TRBJ2-1. Germline CDR1 reads DFQATT; CDR2 reads SNEGSKA (reference sequence). This CDR3 spans 15 amino acids. The CDR3: CSASYLSRSYNEQFF.

The J gene is TRBJ2-5, the V gene TRBV20-1. Germline-derived CDR1 and CDR2 are DFQATT and SNEGSKA (reference sequence). This CDR3 has 13 residues. The CDR3 sequence is CSARDLGYETQYF.

The chain links TRBV5-5 to TRBJ2-7. The germline V gene has CDR1 SGHKS and CDR2 YYEKEE (reference sequence). There are 13 residues in the CDR3. CDR3 loop: CASTVGRTYEQYF.

V is TRBV3-1 and J is TRBJ2-7; TCRdb's D call of TRBD2 is untestable without DNA. Germline V gene data show CDR1 as LGHDT and CDR2 as YNNKEL (reference sequence). The CDR3 covers 18 residues. The CDR3 spells CASSYKPGLAGEGYEQYF.

The chain couples TRBV5-4 to TRBJ1-1; TCRdb designates TRBD1, a call that cannot be tested without DNA. Germline CDR1 SGHNT, CDR2 YYREEE (reference sequence). This CDR3 contains 15 residues. The CDR3 loop reads CASSFTGTGVTEAFF.

This clonotype is deemed medium-sized by its frequency. The V gene is TRBV6-2 or TRBV6-3, the J gene TRBJ2-5; TCRdb designates TRBD2, a call that cannot be tested without DNA. Germline V gene sequence: CDR1 MNHEY, CDR2 SVGEGT. CDR3 size: 15 residues. Here the CDR3 reads CASSYALADQETQYF.

The rearrangement links TRBV9 to TRBJ1-1; TCRdb picks TRBD1, but there is no DNA to check that call. CDR1 is SGDLS and CDR2 is YYNGEE in the germline V gene. The CDR3 loop spans 18 amino acids. CDR3 sequence reads: CASSVEPSRTGMNTEAFF.

V is TRBV2 and J is TRBJ2-7; the TRBD2 assignment by TCRdb is unverifiable without DNA. Looked up from germline, CDR1 is SNHLY and CDR2 is FYNNEI. This CDR3 region has 15 residues. The CDR3 reads CASSVGVSPTYEQYF.

This sequence joins TRBV6-5 and TRBJ2-1; lacking DNA, the TRBD2 call made by TCRdb goes unchecked. In germline, CDR1 is MNHEY, CDR2 SVGAGI. The CDR3 is 16 amino acids. CDR3 in amino acids: CASSSEQRGGSHEQFF.